This T cell receptor beta chain is drawn from a study of blood T cell repertoires in COVID-19. Study information: PBMCs, B-cell-depleted T cells, or T cells were the source of the cDNA or gDNA that made up the material.

TCRdb's copy holds only in-frame clones and misses some; the assay was immunoSEQ multiplex PCR. In the table there are about 140,000 clones, around four fifths of which are singletons. The TCR originated in a woman between 40 and 50 years old who had recovered from COVID-19. The specimen sequenced was PBMCs or T cells enriched from blood (not recorded which).

The CDR3 sequence is CASSDPQGAFTGELFF. CDR3 DNA sequence: TGTGCCAGCAGCGACCCGCAGGGGGCCTTTACCGGGGAGCTGTTTTTT. This chain joins TRBV6-6 and TRBJ2-2; 8 bases are shared with TRBD1. V lost 6 bases to trimming and J lost 5 bases; unmatched junction nucleotides: 11. The CDR3 is 16 residues long. Germline V gene data show CDR1 as MNHNY and CDR2 as SVGAGI (reference sequence).